A selection of T cell receptor beta chains follows, all from one sample in a study of T cells in Graves' hyperthyroidism and ophthalmopathy. TCRdb re-derived calls from the multiplex PCR reads in MiXCR, one entry per CDR3 protein. The table shows about 640,000 distinct CDR3 sequences, with 45% occurring only once. Sequenced material: peripheral blood or thyroid tissue (not recorded which). These receptors were taken from an adult man with Graves' disease, either hyperthyroidism or ophthalmopathy (not recorded which). Both conserved end residues are part of each CDR3. Each record gives: J gene, V gene, CDR3 protein.

j_gene: TRBJ2-2; v_gene: TRBV7-9; CDR3aa: CASSPGALNTGELFF
j_gene: TRBJ2-2; v_gene: TRBV29-1; CDR3aa: CSVEGPSGSGELFF
j_gene: TRBJ1-2; v_gene: TRBV20-1; CDR3aa: CSARGQGARGYGYTF
j_gene: TRBJ1-2; v_gene: TRBV4-1; CDR3aa: CASSQERDGNYGYTF
j_gene: TRBJ2-5; v_gene: TRBV11-1; CDR3aa: CASSFGTGGATQYF
j_gene: TRBJ1-2; v_gene: TRBV10-3; CDR3aa: CASSDFRSTAYGYTF
j_gene: TRBJ1-1; v_gene: TRBV7-9; CDR3aa: CASSLAPGRGTEAFF
j_gene: TRBJ1-1; v_gene: TRBV7-9; CDR3aa: CASRHAQLNTEAFF
j_gene: TRBJ2-5; v_gene: TRBV3-1; CDR3aa: CASSRTEETQYF
j_gene: TRBJ1-6; v_gene: TRBV10-3; CDR3aa: CAISESNSPLHF
j_gene: TRBJ2-2; v_gene: TRBV7-9; CDR3aa: CAFPGTGILAELFF
j_gene: TRBJ1-4; v_gene: TRBV29-1; CDR3aa: CSVVDAGNEKLFF
j_gene: TRBJ2-7; v_gene: TRBV2; CDR3aa: CASSFGPILRDEQYF
j_gene: TRBJ2-7; v_gene: TRBV7-9; CDR3aa: CASSLVQGHSYEQYF
j_gene: TRBJ2-2; v_gene: TRBV20-1; CDR3aa: CSARKQNTGELFF
j_gene: TRBJ2-5; v_gene: TRBV29-1; CDR3aa: CSVEEERYQETQYF
j_gene: TRBJ1-2; v_gene: TRBV5-1; CDR3aa: CASSQTTTSYGYTF
j_gene: TRBJ1-1; v_gene: TRBV19; CDR3aa: CASSIASVNTEAFF
j_gene: TRBJ1-6; v_gene: TRBV2; CDR3aa: CASSRGQVVHNSPLHF
j_gene: TRBJ1-2; v_gene: TRBV20-1; CDR3aa: CSARDRAAYYGYTF
j_gene: TRBJ1-1; v_gene: TRBV19; CDR3aa: CATSWGLNTEAFF
j_gene: TRBJ1-3; v_gene: TRBV29-1; CDR3aa: CSVGARGSGNTIYF
j_gene: TRBJ2-5; v_gene: TRBV6-5; CDR3aa: CASSLDKGGTQYF
j_gene: TRBJ2-2; v_gene: TRBV7-9; CDR3aa: CASSHRGPVTGELFF
j_gene: TRBJ2-7; v_gene: TRBV6-5; CDR3aa: CASSERDRGYEQYF
j_gene: TRBJ2-5; v_gene: TRBV9; CDR3aa: CASNGEDGGTQYF
j_gene: TRBJ1-4; v_gene: TRBV29-1; CDR3aa: CSVETGGRGGEKLFF
j_gene: TRBJ2-7; v_gene: TRBV11-1; CDR3aa: CASSQRGGALGGIYEQYF
j_gene: TRBJ1-6; v_gene: TRBV20-1; CDR3aa: CSARDRLQGLNSPLHF
j_gene: TRBJ2-7; v_gene: TRBV20-1; CDR3aa: CSARGQGISYEQYF
j_gene: TRBJ1-2; v_gene: TRBV5-1; CDR3aa: CASSFDWSGEYGYTF
j_gene: TRBJ2-7; v_gene: TRBV29-1; CDR3aa: CSVIGTGDRSYEQYF
j_gene: TRBJ1-2; v_gene: TRBV2; CDR3aa: CASSAGPSRYGYTF
j_gene: TRBJ2-3; v_gene: TRBV19; CDR3aa: CASSLQRTSTDTQYF
j_gene: TRBJ1-1; v_gene: TRBV2; CDR3aa: CASNTLNTEAFF
j_gene: TRBJ2-7; v_gene: TRBV19; CDR3aa: CASTGRAAGEQYF
j_gene: TRBJ2-2; v_gene: TRBV19; CDR3aa: CASSIHSGSRTGELFF
j_gene: TRBJ1-1; v_gene: TRBV20-1; CDR3aa: CSARGGAGNTEAFF
j_gene: TRBJ1-5; v_gene: TRBV7-9; CDR3aa: CASSPRRLAPQHF
j_gene: TRBJ1-1; v_gene: TRBV5-1; CDR3aa: CASKDSEVNAEAFF
j_gene: TRBJ2-5; v_gene: TRBV10-3; CDR3aa: CATRQGLGETQYF
j_gene: TRBJ1-1; v_gene: TRBV7-9; CDR3aa: CANSLGQGKDTEAFF
j_gene: TRBJ2-2; v_gene: TRBV2; CDR3aa: CASTTGQGANTGELFF
j_gene: TRBJ1-6; v_gene: TRBV7-8; CDR3aa: CASSQGTGGVNSPLHF
j_gene: TRBJ1-1; v_gene: TRBV29-1; CDR3aa: CRVPTGTNTEAFF
j_gene: TRBJ1-5; v_gene: TRBV15; CDR3aa: CATSSSTGGNQPQHF
j_gene: TRBJ2-2; v_gene: TRBV15; CDR3aa: CATSTAGITTGELFF
j_gene: TRBJ2-7; v_gene: TRBV11-2; CDR3aa: CASSPPGQGGEQYF
j_gene: TRBJ1-4; v_gene: TRBV2; CDR3aa: CARAGRVEKLFF
j_gene: TRBJ1-4; v_gene: TRBV7-9; CDR3aa: CAGSPGQSTGKLFF
j_gene: TRBJ1-1; v_gene: TRBV7-2; CDR3aa: CASSFSNTEAFF
j_gene: TRBJ1-4; v_gene: TRBV7-2; CDR3aa: CASSSPSNEKLFF
j_gene: TRBJ1-1; v_gene: TRBV7-8; CDR3aa: CASSPGFGGGVTEAFF
j_gene: TRBJ1-6; v_gene: TRBV24-1; CDR3aa: CATSGAGTFHF
j_gene: TRBJ1-5; v_gene: TRBV2; CDR3aa: CASRLRQPYNQPQHF
j_gene: TRBJ2-7; v_gene: TRBV7-8; CDR3aa: CASSLAVIGDEQYF
j_gene: TRBJ1-2; v_gene: TRBV7-6; CDR3aa: CASSRGVDSTGDAGYTF
j_gene: TRBJ2-7; v_gene: TRBV7-8; CDR3aa: CASSQVRGLAYEQYF
j_gene: TRBJ1-2; v_gene: TRBV7-8; CDR3aa: CASSLGGSTGNYGYTF